Listed here are 15 T cell receptor beta chains from one sample, sequenced in a study of cytomegalovirus exposure and HLA in healthy donors. PCR amplification relied on 60 Vbeta primers (plus 13 Jbeta primers). The assay was immunoSEQ multiplex PCR, and TCRdb's table has in-frame clones only and misses some. The repertoire includes 80,000 to 95,000 clones, about two thirds of them detected once, and about 15% sits in the top ten. Specimen: PBMCs. These receptors were taken from a woman between 45 and 65 years old in good health and CMV-seropositive.

This clone occurred once. The chain combines TRBV5-6 with TRBJ2-5; a weak D match, TRBD1 (5 bases). V was cut by 4 bases and J by 0 bases, with 16 bases left in between. The V gene's germline CDR1 is SGHDT and CDR2 YYEEEE. The CDR3 has 16 residues. The CDR3 region is CASSPRIGAYQETQYF. Written as DNA, the CDR3 is TGTGCCAGCAGCCCGAGGATAGGGGCGTACCAAGAGACCCAGTACTTC.

A remark on this clone: Additional DNA sequences in this sample encode the identical CDR3. This chain joins TRBV19 and TRBJ2-3; no definite D call. Trimming took 3 bases from V and 5 from J, leaving 3 bases between them. The CDR3 covers 11 residues. CDR1 and CDR2 from the germline V gene are LNHDA and SQIVND (reference sequence). As DNA, the CDR3 is TGTGCCAGTAGTATCGGAGATACGCAGTATTTT. It yields the protein CASSIGDTQYF.

This clone showed up just a few times. Distinct nucleotide sequences in the sample also encode this CDR3. V gene TRBV9 combines with J gene TRBJ2-1; a weak D match, TRBD2 (5 bases). Between the trimmed V and J ends, which lost 0 bases and 3 bases, there was a span of 10 bases. Germline V CDR1 and CDR2: SGDLS, YYNGEE. The CDR3 has 15 amino acids. This CDR3 is CASSVEGGRYNEQFF. The CDR3 region has the DNA TGTGCCAGCAGCGTAGAAGGCGGGCGCTACAATGAGCAGTTCTTC.

The chain couples TRBV5-6 to TRBJ2-5, with D unresolved. TRBJ2-7 explains the end of the DNA better; the J call may be wrong. The CDR3 runs 13 residues. CDR1 and CDR2 (germline): SGHDT, YYEEEE. Here the CDR3 reads CASSLSSLYEQYF. The CDR3 nucleotides are TGTGCCAGCAGCTTAAGTTCCCTTTACGAGCAGTACTTC.

Only one count was recorded for this clone. V usage is TRBV2 and J usage is TRBJ2-3; 8 bases fit TRBD2. The CDR3 runs 14 residues. J was trimmed by 4 bases and V by 7 bases; bases with no gene match: 7. Looked up from germline, CDR1 is SNHLY and CDR2 is FYNNEI. CDR3 residues: CASTREGDADTQYF. CDR3 in DNA: TGTGCCAGCACCCGGGAGGGGGATGCAGATACGCAGTATTTT.

This rearrangement joins TRBV2 to TRBJ2-2; no definite D call. Germline V gives CDR1 SNHLY, CDR2 FYNNEI. The CDR3 totals 16 residues. V lost 6 bases and J lost 1, with 15 bases in between. The CDR3 nucleotides read TGTGCCAGCAGCCCACCCCGAACGGGGAACACCGGGGAGCTGTTTTTT. Amino acid sequence: CASSPPRTGNTGELFF.

This chain uses TRBV28 with TRBJ1-4; unclear D gene. The CDR3 runs 16 residues. V was trimmed by 3 bases and J by 1 base, leaving 12 bases between them. Germline values: CDR1 MDHEN, CDR2 SYDVKM. This CDR3 reads CASSFSDFGTNEKLFF. CDR3 sequence (DNA): TGTGCCAGCAGTTTCTCCGACTTCGGAACTAATGAAAAACTGTTTTTT. The complete variable domain, with remaining parts taken from reference TRBV28 and TRBJ1-4, reads DVKVTQSSRYLVKRTGEKVFLECVQDMDHENMFWYRQDPGLGLRLIYFSYDVKMKEKGDIPEGYSVSREKKERFSLILESASTNQTSMYLCASSFSDFGTNEKLFFGSGTQLSVL.

The rearrangement links TRBV14 to TRBJ2-7, with 15 bases that match TRBD2. CDR1 is SGHDN and CDR2 is FVKESK in the germline V gene. The CDR3 contains 17 residues. V gave up 2 bases and J gave up 3 bases; unmatched junction bases: 5. DNA of the CDR3: TGTGCCAGCAGCCAACTGGGACTAGCGGGAGGAGGCTACGAGCAGTACTTC. It yields the protein CASSQLGLAGGGYEQYF.

The genes are TRBV6-1 and TRBJ1-1, with 9 bases fitting TRBD1. The V gene end was trimmed by 11 bases and the J gene end by 5 bases; junction bases not matched to a gene: 9. Germline values: CDR1 MNHNS, CDR2 SASEGT. This CDR3 has 13 amino acids. This CDR3 is CAVQQGATTEAFF. CDR3 nucleotides: TGTGCCGTCCAACAGGGGGCAACGACTGAAGCTTTCTTT.

The sample holds a few counts of this clone. The genes are TRBV30 and TRBJ2-3, with 7 bases identical to TRBD2. The CDR3 covers 14 residues. CDR1 and CDR2 from the germline V gene are GTSNPN and SVGIG (reference sequence). The DNA of the CDR3 is TGTGCGTGGGGGGGGGTTAGCGTTACAGATACGCAGTATTTT. Residues: CAWGGVSVTDTQYF.

This clone was observed a handful of times. This rearrangement joins TRBV4-3 to TRBJ2-3, with 7 bases lining up with TRBD2. The germline V gene encodes CDR1 LGHNA and CDR2 YSLEER. The CDR3 is 14 residues long. V dropped 0 bases and J dropped 5; count of bases not matched to a gene: 2. CDR3 sequence: CASSQDVAGDTQYF. CDR3 coding DNA: TGCGCCAGCAGCCAAGATGTAGCGGGAGATACGCAGTATTTT.

This clone was counted a few times. V usage is TRBV11-2 and J usage is TRBJ2-1; D perhaps matches TRBD2 (5 bases). This CDR3 region has 14 residues. Germline CDR1 is SGHAT and CDR2 is FQNNGV. The V gene lost 3 bases and the J gene lost 6 bases, with 12 bases spanning the gap. CDR3 sequence: CASSFRGTSNEQFF. CDR3 nucleotide sequence: TGTGCCAGCAGCTTTCGCGGCACTAGCAATGAGCAGTTCTTC.

The rearrangement uses TRBV28 and TRBJ2-7; possibly TRBD1 for D (6 bases). Trimming pared 1 base from V and 2 bases from J, leaving 9 bases between. CDR1 and CDR2 from the germline V gene are MDHEN and SYDVKM. CDR3 size: 14 residues. CDR3 bases: TGTGCCAGCAGTTTATCTGGACAGCCCTACGAGCAGTACTTC. Its protein product is CASSLSGQPYEQYF.

The chain joins TRBV5-4 to TRBJ2-3, with 7 bases matching TRBD2. The CDR3 runs to 15 residues. In germline, CDR1 is SGHNT, CDR2 YYREEE (reference sequence). With V trimmed by 0 bases and J by 5 bases, 6 bases remained unmatched. In DNA, the CDR3 is TGTGCCAGCAGCTTGGAGGGCGGGAGCGTAGATACGCAGTATTTT. Translating it yields CASSLEGGSVDTQYF.

This sequence joins TRBV13 and TRBJ2-7; 8 bases map to TRBD1. Trimming removed 5 bases from V and 7 bases from J; junction bases left unmatched: 16. There are 16 residues in the CDR3. Germline V CDR1 and CDR2: PRHDT, FYEKMQ (reference sequence). The CDR3 protein is CASSQRRQGPSREQYF. In DNA, the CDR3 is TGTGCCAGCAGCCAACGGAGACAGGGGCCCTCTCGGGAGCAGTACTTC.